This T cell receptor (beta chain) came from a study of siplizumab effects on memory and regulatory T cells. Notes on the study in general: A minor share of alloreactive clones matched unstimulated subsets. On average, roughly 69% of mappable alloreactive CD4+ clones were Treg-derived under siplizumab, against about 29% in controls. Roughly 80-96% of proliferating CD4+ or CD8+ clones defied assignment to a naive or memory phenotype.

With 3 bases removed from V and 5 bases from J, the gap between germline ends came to 17 bases. Per the germline V gene, CDR1 is SGDLS and CDR2 is YYNGEE. The CDR3 is 15 residues long. For every sample, about 10^5 TCR templates were assayed. TCRdb's copy holds only in-frame clones and misses some; the assay was immunoSEQ multiplex PCR. The table lists about 91,000 clones, 80% to 95% of them singletons. Note on this clone: Its antigen is still unknown.

The TCR originated in a human donor in good health. This chain connects TRBV9 to TRBJ1-2; a weak D match, TRBD1 (5 bases). The source material was CD8+ T cells sorted from blood. The chain's CDR3 is CASSGPVDTQYGYTF. The CDR3 DNA reads as TGTGCCAGCAGCGGACCCGTGGACACTCAGTATGGCTACACCTTC.